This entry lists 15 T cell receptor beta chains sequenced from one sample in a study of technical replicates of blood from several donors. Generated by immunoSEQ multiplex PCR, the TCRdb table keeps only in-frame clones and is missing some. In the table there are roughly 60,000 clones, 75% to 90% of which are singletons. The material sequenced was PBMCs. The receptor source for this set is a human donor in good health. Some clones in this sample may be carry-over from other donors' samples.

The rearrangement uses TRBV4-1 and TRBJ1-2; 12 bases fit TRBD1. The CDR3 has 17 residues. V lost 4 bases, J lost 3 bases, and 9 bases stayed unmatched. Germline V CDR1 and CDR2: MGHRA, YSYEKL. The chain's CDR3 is CASSPGTGGSNDYGYTF. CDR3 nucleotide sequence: TGCGCCAGCAGCCCAGGGACAGGGGGCTCTAATGACTATGGCTACACCTTC.

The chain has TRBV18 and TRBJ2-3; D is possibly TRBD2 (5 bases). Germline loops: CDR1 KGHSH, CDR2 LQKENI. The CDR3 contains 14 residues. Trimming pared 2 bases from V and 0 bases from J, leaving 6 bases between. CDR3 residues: CASSPTGSTDTQYF. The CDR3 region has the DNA TGTGCCAGCTCACCAACGGGGAGCACAGATACGCAGTATTTT.

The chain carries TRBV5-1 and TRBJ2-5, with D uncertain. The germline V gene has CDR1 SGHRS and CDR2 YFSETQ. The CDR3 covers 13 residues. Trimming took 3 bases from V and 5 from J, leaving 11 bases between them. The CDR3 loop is CASSWRGLETQYF. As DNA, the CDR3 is TGCGCCAGCAGCTGGAGAGGTCTGGAGACCCAGTACTTC.

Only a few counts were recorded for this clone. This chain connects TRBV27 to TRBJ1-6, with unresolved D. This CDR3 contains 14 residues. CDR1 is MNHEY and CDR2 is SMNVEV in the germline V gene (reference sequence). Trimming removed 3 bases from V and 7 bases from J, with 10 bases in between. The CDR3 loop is CASSFGAENSPLHF. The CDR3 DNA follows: TGTGCCAGCAGTTTTGGAGCGGAGAATTCACCCCTCCACTTT.

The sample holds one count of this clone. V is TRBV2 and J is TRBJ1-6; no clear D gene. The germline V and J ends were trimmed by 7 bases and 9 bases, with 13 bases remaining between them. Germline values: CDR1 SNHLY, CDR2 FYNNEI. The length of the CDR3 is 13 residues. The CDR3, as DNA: TGTGCCAGCATAGGCGATAGAGGTTCACCCCTCCACTTT. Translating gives CASIGDRGSPLHF.

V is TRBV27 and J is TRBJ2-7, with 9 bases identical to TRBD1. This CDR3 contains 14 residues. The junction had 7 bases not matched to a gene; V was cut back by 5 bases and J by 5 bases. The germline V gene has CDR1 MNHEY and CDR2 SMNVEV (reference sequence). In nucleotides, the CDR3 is TGTGCCAGCAGTCGACAGGGGGGAACTCACGAGCAGTACTTC. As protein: CASSRQGGTHEQYF.

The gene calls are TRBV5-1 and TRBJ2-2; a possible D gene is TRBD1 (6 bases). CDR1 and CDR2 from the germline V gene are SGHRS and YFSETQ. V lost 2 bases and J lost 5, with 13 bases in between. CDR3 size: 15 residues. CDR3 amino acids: CASSFQGPETGELFF. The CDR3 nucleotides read TGCGCCAGCAGCTTTCAGGGGCCAGAAACCGGGGAGCTGTTTTTT.

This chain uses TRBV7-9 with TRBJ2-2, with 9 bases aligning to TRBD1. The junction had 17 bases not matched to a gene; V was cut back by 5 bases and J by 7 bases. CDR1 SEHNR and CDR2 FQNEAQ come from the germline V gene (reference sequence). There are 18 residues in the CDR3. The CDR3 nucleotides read TGTGCCAGCAGCCGAAGCCCCCCGGGACAGGGCATGATCGGGGAGCTGTTTTTT. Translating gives CASSRSPPGQGMIGELFF.

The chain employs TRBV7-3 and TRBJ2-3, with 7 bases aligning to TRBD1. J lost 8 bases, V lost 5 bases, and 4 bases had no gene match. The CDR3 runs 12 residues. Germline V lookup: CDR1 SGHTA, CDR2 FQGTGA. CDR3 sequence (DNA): TGTGCCAGCAGCCCACCAGGGGGTACGCAGTATTTT. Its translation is CASSPPGGTQYF. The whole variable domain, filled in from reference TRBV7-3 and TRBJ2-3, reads GAGVSQTPSNKVTEKGKYVELRCDPISGHTALYWYRQSLGQGPEFLIYFQGTGAADDSGLPNDRFFAVRPEGSVSTLKIQRTERGDSAVYLCASSPPGGTQYFGPGTRLTVL.

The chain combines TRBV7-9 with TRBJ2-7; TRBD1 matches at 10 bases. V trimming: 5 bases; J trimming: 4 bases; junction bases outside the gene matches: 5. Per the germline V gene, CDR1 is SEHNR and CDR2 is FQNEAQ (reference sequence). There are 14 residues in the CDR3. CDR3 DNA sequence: TGTGCCAGCAGCGCGACAGGGGGCGAGTACGAGCAGTACTTC. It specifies CASSATGGEYEQYF.

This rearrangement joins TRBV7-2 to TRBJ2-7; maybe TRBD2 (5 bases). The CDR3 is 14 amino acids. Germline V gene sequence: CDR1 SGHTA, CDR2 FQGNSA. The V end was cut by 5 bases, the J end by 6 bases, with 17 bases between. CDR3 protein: CASSLRRPRSEQYF. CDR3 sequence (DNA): TGTGCCAGCAGCCTGCGGAGGCCTCGCTCCGAGCAGTACTTC.

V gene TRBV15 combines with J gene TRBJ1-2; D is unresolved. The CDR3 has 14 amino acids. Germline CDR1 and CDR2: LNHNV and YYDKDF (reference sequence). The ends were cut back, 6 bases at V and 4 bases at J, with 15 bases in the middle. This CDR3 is CATSSVGSGYGYTF. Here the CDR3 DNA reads TGTGCCACCAGTTCTGTCGGATCGGGCTATGGCTACACCTTC.

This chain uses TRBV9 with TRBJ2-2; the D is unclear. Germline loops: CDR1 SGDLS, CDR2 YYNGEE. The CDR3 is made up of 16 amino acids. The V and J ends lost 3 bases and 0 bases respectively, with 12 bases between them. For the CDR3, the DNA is TGTGCCAGCAGCGAAGTGGCAGGCCCGAACACCGGGGAGCTGTTTTTT. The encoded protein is CASSEVAGPNTGELFF. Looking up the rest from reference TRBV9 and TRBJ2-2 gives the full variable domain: DSGVTQTPKHLITATGQRVTLRCSPRSGDLSVYWYQQSLDQGLQFLIQYYNGEERAKGNILERFSAQQFPDLHSELNLSSLELGDSALYFCASSEVAGPNTGELFFGEGSRLTVL.

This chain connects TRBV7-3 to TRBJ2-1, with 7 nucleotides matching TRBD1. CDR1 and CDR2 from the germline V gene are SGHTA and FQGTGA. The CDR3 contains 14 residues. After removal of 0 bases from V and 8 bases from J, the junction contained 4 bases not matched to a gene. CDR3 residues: CASSLTAGGDEQFF. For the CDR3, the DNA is TGTGCCAGCAGCTTAACGGCAGGGGGAGATGAGCAGTTCTTC.

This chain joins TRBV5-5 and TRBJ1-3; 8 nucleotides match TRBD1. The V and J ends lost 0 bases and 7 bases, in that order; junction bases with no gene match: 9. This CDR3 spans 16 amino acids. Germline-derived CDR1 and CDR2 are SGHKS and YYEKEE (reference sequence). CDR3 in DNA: TGTGCCAGCAGCTTGGCGATACGACAGGGGTGGAACACCATATATTTT. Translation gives CASSLAIRQGWNTIYF.